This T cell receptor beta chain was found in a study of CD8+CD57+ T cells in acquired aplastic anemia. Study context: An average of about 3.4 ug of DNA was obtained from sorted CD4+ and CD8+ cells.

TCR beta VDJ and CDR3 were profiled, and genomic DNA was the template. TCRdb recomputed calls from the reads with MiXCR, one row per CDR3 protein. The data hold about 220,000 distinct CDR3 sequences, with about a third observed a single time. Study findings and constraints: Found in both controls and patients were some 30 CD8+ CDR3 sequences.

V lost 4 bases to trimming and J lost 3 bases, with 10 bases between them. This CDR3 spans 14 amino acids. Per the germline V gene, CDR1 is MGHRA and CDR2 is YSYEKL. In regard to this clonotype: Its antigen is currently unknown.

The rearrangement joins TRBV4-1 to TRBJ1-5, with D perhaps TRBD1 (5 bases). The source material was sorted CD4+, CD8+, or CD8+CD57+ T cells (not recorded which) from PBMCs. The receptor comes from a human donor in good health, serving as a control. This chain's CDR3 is CASSRDVLNQPQHF. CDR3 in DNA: TGCGCCAGCAGCCGGGACGTCCTCAATCAGCCCCAGCATTTT.